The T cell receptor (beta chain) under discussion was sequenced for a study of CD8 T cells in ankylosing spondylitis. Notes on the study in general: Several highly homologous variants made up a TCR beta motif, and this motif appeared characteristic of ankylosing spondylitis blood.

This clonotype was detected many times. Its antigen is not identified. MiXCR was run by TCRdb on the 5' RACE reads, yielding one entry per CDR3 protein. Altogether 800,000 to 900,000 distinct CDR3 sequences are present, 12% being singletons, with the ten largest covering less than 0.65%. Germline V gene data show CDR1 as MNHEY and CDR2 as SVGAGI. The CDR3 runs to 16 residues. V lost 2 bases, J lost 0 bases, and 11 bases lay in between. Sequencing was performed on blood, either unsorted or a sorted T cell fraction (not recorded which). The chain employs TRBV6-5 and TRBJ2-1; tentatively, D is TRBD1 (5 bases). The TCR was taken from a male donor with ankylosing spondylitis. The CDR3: CASSYRGASSYNEQFF. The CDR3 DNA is TGTGCCAGCAGTTACAGGGGCGCGAGCTCCTACAATGAGCAGTTCTTC.